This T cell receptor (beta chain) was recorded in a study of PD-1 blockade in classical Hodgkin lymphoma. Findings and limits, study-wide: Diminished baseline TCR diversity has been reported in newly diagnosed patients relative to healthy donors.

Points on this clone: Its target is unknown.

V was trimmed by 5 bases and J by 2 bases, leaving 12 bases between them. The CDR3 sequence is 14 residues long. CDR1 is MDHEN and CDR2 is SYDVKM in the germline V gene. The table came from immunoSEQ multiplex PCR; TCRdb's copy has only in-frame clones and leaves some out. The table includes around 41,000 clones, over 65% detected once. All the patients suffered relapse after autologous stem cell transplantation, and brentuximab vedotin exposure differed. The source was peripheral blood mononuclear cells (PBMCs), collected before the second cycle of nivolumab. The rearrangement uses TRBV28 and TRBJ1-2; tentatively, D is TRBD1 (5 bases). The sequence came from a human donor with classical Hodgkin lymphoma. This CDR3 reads CASSPTGLNYGYTF. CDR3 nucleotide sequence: TGTGCCAGCAGTCCGACGGGACTGAACTATGGCTACACCTTC.